The clone carrying this TCR beta chain has at least ten counts. Time point denoted: newly diagnosed GD, antithyroid drugs for less than 3 months. PBMC RNA served as the TCR library source. The data are from a study of regulatory T cells in long-lasting Graves disease. Combining iRepertoire HTBI primers with Arm-PCR of CDR3 regions, the authors built TCR beta libraries. TCRdb redid the calling of the multiplex PCR reads with MiXCR, one entry per CDR3 protein. The sample has approximately 480,000 distinct CDR3 sequences, roughly 16% seen once. The sample was also linked to a second study, of T cells in Graves' hyperthyroidism and ophthalmopathy. That study adds: Primed by the HTBI set, a first-round RT-PCR was run on the TCR CDR3. Also found in blood were most expanded thyroid clonotypes above 0.001.

The sample here was peripheral blood mononuclear cells (PBMCs), taken at new diagnosis, from a patient treated with antithyroid drugs. The receptor was derived from a man in his forties with Graves disease.

CDR3 coding DNA: TGTGCCAGCAGCCCGATGATCGGCGATACGCAGTATTTT. Its protein is CASSPMIGDTQYF. J is TRBJ2-3 and V is TRBV3-1; D call uncertain. The germline V and J ends were trimmed by 4 bases and 6 bases, with 11 bases remaining between them. The CDR3 length is 13 residues. Germline loops: CDR1 LGHDT, CDR2 YNNKEL (reference sequence).